The present TCR beta chain was sequenced within a study of T cells expressing NK-cell markers. TCRdb reanalyzed the 5' RACE reads and collapses them to one entry per CDR3 protein, without DNA. In all, the sample yields 500,000 to 700,000 distinct CDR3 sequences. This CDR3 is built from 13 residues. Germline V gene lookup returns CDR1 KGHSH and CDR2 LQKENI. Sequencing input: blood T cells: a sorted CD56 or NKG2C T cell subset, CD4+ or CD8+ T cells, or bulk PBMC T cells (not recorded which). This TCR came from a man between 18 and 35 years old in good health. This rearrangement joins TRBV18 to TRBJ2-2; TCRdb's D gene call, TRBD2, goes unchecked for lack of DNA. The CDR3 protein is CASSPRDPGELFF.